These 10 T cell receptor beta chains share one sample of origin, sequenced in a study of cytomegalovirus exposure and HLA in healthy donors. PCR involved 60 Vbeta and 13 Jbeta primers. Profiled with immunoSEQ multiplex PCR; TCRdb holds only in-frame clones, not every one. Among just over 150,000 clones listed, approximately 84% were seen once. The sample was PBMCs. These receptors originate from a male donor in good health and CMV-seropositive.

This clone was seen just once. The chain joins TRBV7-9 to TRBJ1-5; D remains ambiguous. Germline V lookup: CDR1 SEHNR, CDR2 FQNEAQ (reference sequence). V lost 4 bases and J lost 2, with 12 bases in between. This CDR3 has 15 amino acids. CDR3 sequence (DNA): TGTGCCAGCAGCTCGGCGGATTTCGGCAATCAGCCCCAGCATTTT. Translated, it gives CASSSADFGNQPQHF.

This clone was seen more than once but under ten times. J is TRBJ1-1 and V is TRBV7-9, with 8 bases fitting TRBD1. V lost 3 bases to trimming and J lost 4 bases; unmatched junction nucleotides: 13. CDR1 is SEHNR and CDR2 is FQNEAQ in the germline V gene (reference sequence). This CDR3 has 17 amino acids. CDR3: CASSLGARGLLSTEAFF. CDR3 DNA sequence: TGTGCCAGCAGCTTGGGGGCCAGGGGGCTCTTGAGCACTGAAGCTTTCTTT.

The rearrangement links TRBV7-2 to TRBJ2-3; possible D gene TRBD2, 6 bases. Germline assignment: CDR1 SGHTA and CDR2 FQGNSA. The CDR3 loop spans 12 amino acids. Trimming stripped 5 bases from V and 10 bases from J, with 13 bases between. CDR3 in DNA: TGTGCCAGCAGCCTCGGGACTGAGGCGCAGTATTTT. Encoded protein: CASSLGTEAQYF.

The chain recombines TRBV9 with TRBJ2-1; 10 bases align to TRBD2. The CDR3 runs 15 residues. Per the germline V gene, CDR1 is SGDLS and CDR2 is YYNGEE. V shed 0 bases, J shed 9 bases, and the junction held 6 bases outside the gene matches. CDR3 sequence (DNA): TGTGCCAGCAGCGTAGAATCAGCGGGAGGGTTTGAGCAGTTCTTC. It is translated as CASSVESAGGFEQFF. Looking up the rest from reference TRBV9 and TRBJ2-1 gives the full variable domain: DSGVTQTPKHLITATGQRVTLRCSPRSGDLSVYWYQQSLDQGLQFLIQYYNGEERAKGNILERFSAQQFPDLHSELNLSSLELGDSALYFCASSVESAGGFEQFFGPGTRLTVL.

The CDR3 DNA follows: TGCAGCGGCTTCAAACTTCTGAATCGTCAGCCCCAGCATTTT. It codes for CSGFKLLNRQPQHF. The gene calls are TRBV29-1 and TRBJ1-5; no definite D call. Trimming shortened V by 7 bases and J by 6 bases, and 19 bases separated the two germline ends. The CDR3 runs to 14 residues. CDR1 and CDR2 (germline): SQVTM, ANQGSEA.

The CDR3 protein is CACSKGTIRTSDTQYF. The CDR3 DNA follows: TGTGCCTGCTCGAAAGGGACTATCAGGACTTCAGATACGCAGTATTTT. V usage is TRBV21-1 and J usage is TRBJ2-3; TRBD2 is the table's D call and was not checked against the DNA. TRBV21-1 has pseudogene status. This CDR3 contains 16 residues.

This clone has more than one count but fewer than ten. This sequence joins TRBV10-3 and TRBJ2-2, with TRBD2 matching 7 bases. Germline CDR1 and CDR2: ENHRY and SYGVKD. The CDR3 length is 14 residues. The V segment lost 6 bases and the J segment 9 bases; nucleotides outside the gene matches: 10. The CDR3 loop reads CAISGGRAGRELFF. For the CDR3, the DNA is TGTGCCATCAGCGGGGGGAGGGCTGGAAGGGAGCTGTTTTTT.

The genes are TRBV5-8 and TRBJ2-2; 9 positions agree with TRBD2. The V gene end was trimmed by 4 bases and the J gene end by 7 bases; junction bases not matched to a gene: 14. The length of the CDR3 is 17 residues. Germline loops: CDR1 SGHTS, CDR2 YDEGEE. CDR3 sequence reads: CASSLGAGGIYGGELFF. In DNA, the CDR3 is TGTGCCAGCAGCCTCGGAGCGGGAGGTATATACGGCGGGGAGCTGTTTTTT.

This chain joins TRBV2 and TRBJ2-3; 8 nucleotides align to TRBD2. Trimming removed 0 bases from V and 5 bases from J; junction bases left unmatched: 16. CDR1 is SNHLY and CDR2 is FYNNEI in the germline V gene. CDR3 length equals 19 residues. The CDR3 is CASSEALFLGLGRRDTQYF. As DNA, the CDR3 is TGTGCCAGCAGTGAAGCGCTTTTTTTGGGACTAGGCCGCCGAGATACGCAGTATTTT.

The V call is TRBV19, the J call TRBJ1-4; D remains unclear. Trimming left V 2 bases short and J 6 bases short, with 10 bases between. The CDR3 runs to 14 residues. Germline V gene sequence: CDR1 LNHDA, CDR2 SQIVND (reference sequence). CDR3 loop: CASSISGVHEKLFF. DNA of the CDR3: TGTGCCAGTAGTATAAGCGGGGTTCATGAAAAACTGTTTTTT.